Listed here are 27 T cell receptor beta chains from one sample, sequenced in a study of OX40 agonist ivuxolimab in advanced cancers. Sequenced by immunoSEQ multiplex PCR; TCRdb stores in-frame clones only, minus some. The table shows over 100,000 clones, with around 89% occurring only once. The specimen comprised CD4+ or CD8+ T cells sorted from blood, sampled in a trial of the OX40 agonist ivuxolimab. The receptor set was obtained from an adult with an advanced solid tumor such as melanoma, head and neck, liver or kidney cancer.

The rearrangement links TRBV7-2 to TRBJ2-5; 8 positions agree with TRBD2. CDR3 length equals 15 residues. From germline, CDR1 is SGHTA and CDR2 FQGNSA. V lost 5 bases and J lost 1; bases outside the gene matches: 6. Here the CDR3 reads CASSPSGLPQETQYF. The CDR3 DNA follows: TGTGCCAGCAGCCCTAGCGGGCTTCCCCAAGAGACCCAGTACTTC.

A single count supports this clone. V and J are TRBV4-3 and TRBJ1-4, with a possible D match to TRBD1 (6 bases). Germline lookup yields CDR1 LGHNA and CDR2 YSLEER. Trimming cost V 0 bases and J 3 bases, with 14 bases left between them. The CDR3 runs 17 residues. CDR3: CASSQDTWTAPNEKLFF. The CDR3 DNA is TGCGCCAGCAGCCAAGATACTTGGACAGCGCCTAATGAAAAACTGTTTTTT.

The rearrangement uses TRBV7-2 and TRBJ1-1; no clear D gene. The germline V gene encodes CDR1 SGHTA and CDR2 FQGNSA. The germline V and J ends were trimmed by 1 base and 7 bases, with 16 bases remaining between them. This CDR3 comprises 15 residues. CDR3: CASSLGLGLRGEAFF. The CDR3 DNA follows: TGTGCCAGCAGCTTAGGTTTGGGGTTACGCGGTGAAGCTTTCTTT.

The genes are TRBV5-8 and TRBJ2-5; the D call may be TRBD1 or TRBD2 (5 bases each). The CDR3 is made up of 15 amino acids. V gave up 7 bases and J gave up 5 bases, with 21 bases separating them. Germline V gene lookup returns CDR1 SGHTS and CDR2 YDEGEE. In DNA, the CDR3 is TGTGCCAGCCCCCAGGGCGCCCGAGGGTTGGAGACCCAGTACTTC. As protein: CASPQGARGLETQYF.

V gene TRBV28 combines with J gene TRBJ2-7; possible D gene TRBD1, 6 bases. The CDR3 is 13 amino acids. Deletions cut 7 bases from V and 7 bases from J, with 17 bases between. Germline assignment: CDR1 MDHEN and CDR2 SYDVKM. DNA for the CDR3: TGTGCCAGCAAGGGACATACTGGATGGGAGCAGTACTTC. This sequence encodes CASKGHTGWEQYF.

CDR3 residues: CASSQATHTTEAFF. CDR3 coding DNA: TGTGCCAGCAGCCAAGCGACCCATACGACCGAAGCTTTCTTT. The J gene is TRBJ1-1, the V gene TRBV14; D unclear. CDR1 and CDR2 from the germline V gene are SGHDN and FVKESK. The CDR3 is 14 residues long. Trimming pared 1 base from V and 8 bases from J, leaving 14 bases between.

This clone was counted once. This chain links TRBV4-3 with TRBJ2-5, with D unclear. V gave up 1 base and J gave up 5 bases, with 8 bases separating them. The CDR3 loop spans 13 amino acids. CDR1 is LGHNA, CDR2 YSLEER, per germline. The chain's CDR3 is CASSQGSWETQYF. The CDR3 nucleotides read TGCGCCAGCAGCCAAGGATCGTGGGAGACCCAGTACTTC.

CDR3 in DNA: TGTGCCAGCAGCCCGGGCAGAGATTCGTATAATTCACCCCTCCACTTT. It translates to CASSPGRDSYNSPLHF. The chain is built from TRBV4-2 and TRBJ1-6; D gene unclear. V dropped 4 bases and J dropped 4 bases, with 14 bases sitting between them. Germline V gene data show CDR1 as LGHNA and CDR2 as YNFKEQ. The CDR3 is 16 residues long.

This chain joins TRBV28 and TRBJ2-1, with no clear D. V dropped 2 bases and J dropped 10 bases, with 12 bases sitting between them. CDR1 is MDHEN and CDR2 is SYDVKM in the germline V gene. The CDR3 spans 13 residues. The CDR3 reads CASSLVRRREQFF. The CDR3 DNA reads TGTGCCAGCAGTTTAGTCCGGCGAAGGGAGCAGTTCTTC.

This clone appeared a single time. This chain joins TRBV7-2 and TRBJ1-3; D not certain. The CDR3 extends over 15 amino acids. V lost 1 base and J 0 bases, leaving 7 bases between the germline ends. Germline assignment: CDR1 SGHTA and CDR2 FQGNSA. The CDR3 loop reads CASSLGSGSGNTIYF. CDR3 in DNA: TGTGCCAGCAGCTTAGGGAGTGGCTCTGGAAACACCATATATTTT. Variable domain in full (rest from reference TRBV7-2 and TRBJ1-3): GAGVSQSPSNKVTEKGKDVELRCDPISGHTALYWYRQSLGQGLEFLIYFQGNSAPDKSGLPSDRFSAERTGGSVSTLTIQRTQQEDSAVYLCASSLGSGSGNTIYFGEGSWLTVV.

This clone was seen a few times. This chain links TRBV18 with TRBJ1-3; D not resolved. V dropped 3 bases and J dropped 0 bases, with 3 bases sitting between them. The CDR3 sequence is 13 residues long. Germline V lookup: CDR1 KGHSH, CDR2 LQKENI. In DNA form, the CDR3 reads TGTGCCAGCTCACCCCTCTCTGGAAACACCATATATTTT. This encodes CASSPLSGNTIYF.

This clone was observed a few times. The chain combines TRBV27 with TRBJ2-3; 7 bases match TRBD2. V gave up 2 bases and J gave up 3 bases; unmatched junction bases: 5. Germline V gene lookup returns CDR1 MNHEY and CDR2 SMNVEV (reference sequence). The CDR3 sequence is 15 residues long. In DNA form, the CDR3 reads TGTGCCAGCAGTTTACATACGGGGGGTACAGATACGCAGTATTTT. This translates into CASSLHTGGTDTQYF.

The chain combines TRBV9 with TRBJ2-2; TRBD1 might be the D (5 bases). The germline V gene encodes CDR1 SGDLS and CDR2 YYNGEE. The V gene lost 2 bases and the J gene lost 4 bases, with 12 bases spanning the gap. There are 15 residues in the CDR3. CDR3 nucleotides: TGTGCCAGCAGCGTTACAGGTGAAGGCACCGGGGAGCTGTTTTTT. Its translation is CASSVTGEGTGELFF.

J is TRBJ2-2 and V is TRBV25-1; D unclear. V was clipped by 5 bases and J by 3 bases, with 13 bases between them. This CDR3 spans 15 amino acids. Germline V CDR1 and CDR2: MGHDK, SYGVNS. The CDR3 nucleotides are TGTGCCAGCAGTAAACAAAGCCCAGACACCGGGGAGCTGTTTTTT. Its protein product is CASSKQSPDTGELFF.

In regard to this clone: Compared with germline, one end of the junction differs, possibly owing to a read error. The chain is built from TRBV20-1 and TRBJ2-7, with D possibly TRBD1 on 6 matching bases. CDR1 and CDR2 (germline): DFQATT, SNEGSKA (reference sequence). This CDR3 contains 11 residues. The CDR3 reads CSARDRTASLF. In DNA, the CDR3 is TGCAGTGCTAGAGATAGGACAGCGTCTCTTTTC.

The chain links TRBV6-1 to TRBJ2-1, with unresolved D. Germline CDR1 MNHNS, CDR2 SASEGT. V lost 4 bases and J 0 bases, leaving 16 bases between the germline ends. The CDR3 has 17 residues. The CDR3 DNA reads TGTGCCAGCAGTGCGCCCGGAGTCAGAAGCTCCTACAATGAGCAGTTCTTC. Residues: CASSAPGVRSSYNEQFF.

CDR3: CAWSVPWGVKETQYF. CDR3 in DNA: TGTGCCTGGAGTGTCCCCTGGGGGGTAAAAGAGACCCAGTACTTC. The V and J genes are TRBV30 and TRBJ2-5; possibly TRBD2 for D (6 bases). Germline loops: CDR1 GTSNPN, CDR2 SVGIG (reference sequence). This CDR3 has 15 amino acids. Deletions cut 0 bases from V and 3 bases from J, with 14 bases between. The full variable domain, its missing parts supplied by reference TRBV30 and TRBJ2-5, is SQTIHQWPATLVQPVGSPLSLECTVEGTSNPNLYWYRQAAGRGLQLLFYSVGIGQISSEVPQNLSASRPQDRQFILSSKKLLLSDSGFYLCAWSVPWGVKETQYFGPGTRLLVL.

This chain connects TRBV25-1 to TRBJ1-1; 9 positions match TRBD1. The CDR3 is 15 residues long. With 4 bases clipped from V and 1 base from J, the junction kept 4 bases outside the gene matches. Germline values: CDR1 MGHDK, CDR2 SYGVNS. The CDR3 loop is CASSAAGQGNTEAFF. CDR3 nucleotide sequence: TGTGCCAGCAGTGCAGCGGGACAGGGGAACACTGAAGCTTTCTTT.

The chain employs TRBV7-2 and TRBJ2-3; 11 bases agree with TRBD2. The V and J ends lost 5 bases and 2 bases, in that order; junction bases with no gene match: 6. This CDR3 has 16 amino acids. Per the germline V gene, CDR1 is SGHTA and CDR2 is FQGNSA. CDR3 in DNA: TGTGCCAGCAGCCTAGGACTAGCGGGCATCACAGATACGCAGTATTTT. This gives the protein CASSLGLAGITDTQYF.

The chain has TRBV19 and TRBJ2-7; D is perhaps TRBD1 (5 bases). CDR1 is LNHDA and CDR2 is SQIVND in the germline V gene (reference sequence). The V end lost 5 bases, the J end lost 2 bases, and 13 bases lay between the germline ends. The CDR3 spans 14 residues. CDR3 coding DNA: TGTGCCAGTAGTTTGCAGGGATCTACCTACGAGCAGTACTTC. It yields the protein CASSLQGSTYEQYF.

The chain combines TRBV5-1 with TRBJ2-2; D remains ambiguous. Germline-derived CDR1 and CDR2 are SGHRS and YFSETQ. V was trimmed by 1 base and J by 0 bases, leaving 7 bases between them. CDR3 length equals 15 residues. The CDR3 sequence: CASSLLAANTGELFF. The CDR3 DNA is TGCGCCAGCAGCTTGTTGGCGGCGAACACCGGGGAGCTGTTTTTT.

The chain employs TRBV28 and TRBJ1-4; possible D gene TRBD1, 6 bases. The V gene lost 6 bases and the J gene lost 2 bases, with 10 bases spanning the gap. CDR1 MDHEN and CDR2 SYDVKM come from the germline V gene. This CDR3 has 14 amino acids. The CDR3 loop is CASRGGATNEKLFF. The CDR3 coding sequence is TGTGCCAGCAGGGGGGGGGCGACTAATGAAAAACTGTTTTTT.

The V gene is TRBV28, the J gene TRBJ1-4; 8 bases map to TRBD1. This CDR3 has 12 residues. V lost 10 bases to trimming and J lost 5 bases; unmatched junction nucleotides: 3. Germline V gene data show CDR1 as MDHEN and CDR2 as SYDVKM. The DNA for the CDR3 is TGTGCCATACGACAGGGGAATGAAAAACTGTTTTTT. Its protein product is CAIRQGNEKLFF.

The rearrangement links TRBV6-5 to TRBJ1-6; D is unclear. Trimming removed 6 bases at V and 1 base at J, with 10 bases between. The CDR3 runs to 15 residues. The germline CDR1 and CDR2 sequences are MNHEY and SVGAGI. The CDR3, as DNA: TGTGCCAGCAGACTGCAGGAGTCCTATAATTCACCCCTCCACTTT. It specifies CASRLQESYNSPLHF.

This rearrangement joins TRBV12-5 to TRBJ1-5; possible D gene TRBD1, 6 bases. The CDR3 spans 16 residues. Germline loops: CDR1 LGHNT, CDR2 FRNRAP. The V gene lost 1 base and the J gene lost 5 bases, with 15 bases spanning the gap. DNA of the CDR3: TGTGCTAGTGGTTTGGCTTGGACAGAAGGAGATCAGCCCCAGCATTTT. Translation: CASGLAWTEGDQPQHF.

The chain is built from TRBV5-1 and TRBJ2-3; no definite D call. V lost 5 bases to trimming and J lost 2 bases, with 9 bases between them. The germline V gene encodes CDR1 SGHRS and CDR2 YFSETQ. This CDR3 comprises 13 residues. CDR3 nucleotides: TGCGCCAGCAGGGACGAACCCACAGATACGCAGTATTTT. Its translation: CASRDEPTDTQYF.

The chain links TRBV5-5 to TRBJ2-5, with 12 nucleotides matching TRBD1. Looked up from germline, CDR1 is SGHKS and CDR2 is YYEKEE (reference sequence). The length of the CDR3 is 14 residues. Losses at the gene ends were 3 bases for V and 4 bases for J; bases not matched to a gene: 1. CDR3 sequence (DNA): TGTGCCAGCAGCTCGGGACAGGGGGCAGAGACCCAGTACTTC. Translating gives CASSSGQGAETQYF.